The clone carrying this T cell receptor (beta chain) was seen just once. The sample is drawn from a study of shared T cell receptors in the human thymus. Data came from immunoSEQ multiplex PCR; TCRdb stores just in-frame clones and leaves some out. The table lists 550,000 to 800,000 clones, over 75% of them singletons, with around 0.0099% in the top ten. Germline CDR1 is SGHDT and CDR2 is YYEEEE. This CDR3 is 15 amino acids long. Trimming stripped 3 bases from V and 3 bases from J, with 15 bases between. This sample was also put to use in a study of human thymus T cells. From that study: Healthy Finnish infants undergoing corrective surgery for congenital heart defects provided the donor material. The source of the thymus tissue was resections taken during corrective heart surgery. Seemingly biased V and J gene usage marked thymic and blood repertoires. Thymic repertoires from unrelated individuals overlapped highly, related research reported.

The genes are TRBV5-6 and TRBJ1-1; no definite D call. The sample taken for sequencing was thymocytes. The clonotype was recovered from a girl less than two years old with a congenital heart defect. CDR3 DNA: TGTGCCAGCAGCTCCCCATTTCCGACACACACTGAAGCTTTCTTT. It translates to CASSSPFPTHTEAFF.